This T cell receptor beta chain was identified in a study of naive and memory T cell subsets. Findings and limits, study-wide: Each distinct alpha or beta sequence counts as one clonotype. Diversity fell and Gini index rose from naive through CM, EM, EMRA. RNA-based TCR counts may shift with T cell activation and differentiation. Especially in CD8 cells, naive repertoires contained a few larger clonotypes, possibly CD45RA-re-expressing memory cells.

This clonotype appeared a few times. Its antigen is not identified. Four subsets defined by CD45RA and CD27 were sorted after CD3, CD4, CD8 and live/dead staining. An equimolar mix of two oligonucleotides served as the beta constant-region primer for TRBC1 and TRBC2. The ligated cDNA underwent four PCR rounds using SP2 and nested alpha and beta constant-region primers. From the UMI-ligation and nested PCR reads, TCRdb called clonotypes with MiXCR, one entry per CDR3 protein. Of over 110,000 distinct CDR3 sequences detected, 15% to 20% appear once; the ten largest clones hold around 0.63%. The V end was cut by 6 bases, the J end by 4 bases, with 18 bases between. The CDR3 totals 14 residues. Per the germline V gene, CDR1 is DFQATT and CDR2 is SNEGSKA (reference sequence).

The receptor was derived from a human donor in good health. Sequenced material: naive CD8+ T cells from blood. V gene TRBV20-1 combines with J gene TRBJ1-1; D unclear. CDR3 bases: TGCAGTGCCACTGTCGACTGGCCCGGCACTGAAGCTTTCTTT. Translated: CSATVDWPGTEAFF.